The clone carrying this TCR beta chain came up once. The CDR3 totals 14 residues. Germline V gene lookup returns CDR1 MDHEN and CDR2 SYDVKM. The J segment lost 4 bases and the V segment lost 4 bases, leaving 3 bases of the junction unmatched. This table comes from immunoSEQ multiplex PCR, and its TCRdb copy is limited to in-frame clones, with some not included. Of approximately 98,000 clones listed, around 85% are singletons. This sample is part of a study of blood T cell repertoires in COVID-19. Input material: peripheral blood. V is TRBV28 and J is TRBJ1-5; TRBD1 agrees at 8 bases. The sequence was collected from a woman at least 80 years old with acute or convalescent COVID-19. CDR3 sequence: CASSSRQGNQPQHF. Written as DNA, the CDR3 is TGTGCCAGCAGTTCACGACAGGGGAATCAGCCCCAGCATTTT. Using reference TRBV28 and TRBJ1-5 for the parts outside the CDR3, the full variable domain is DVKVTQSSRYLVKRTGEKVFLECVQDMDHENMFWYRQDPGLGLRLIYFSYDVKMKEKGDIPEGYSVSREKKERFSLILESASTNQTSMYLCASSSRQGNQPQHFGDGTRLSIL.